The rows below give T cell receptor beta chains drawn from one sample of a study of cytomegalovirus exposure and HLA in healthy donors. Assay used: immunoSEQ multiplex PCR; TCRdb lists only in-frame clones, some missing. The data contain some 190,000 clones, approximately 70% of them singletons. Sequencing input: PBMCs. The receptors shown here come from a woman aged 25 to 39 in good health and CMV-seropositive. Both conserved end residues are part of each CDR3. D genes are given only for firm matches. Some rows mark clone size as missing; the rest say once, few, many or name a class of expanded clone.

V,size,J,D,CDR3,DNA
TRBV25-1,-,TRBJ1-1,-,CASSETLGATEAFF,TGTGCCAGCAGTGAAACCCTAGGGGCCACTGAAGCTTTCTTT
TRBV2,-,TRBJ1-2,-,CASSSTPNYGYTF,TGTGCCAGCAGTAGCACCCCTAACTATGGCTACACCTTC
TRBV7-9,-,TRBJ2-5,TRBD1,CASSLRQGAGRETQYF,TGTGCCAGCAGCTTAAGGCAGGGGGCAGGACGAGAGACCCAGTACTTC
TRBV5-4,-,TRBJ2-3,TRBD1,CASSETGFDTQYF,TGTGCCAGCAGCGAGACAGGGTTCGATACGCAGTATTTT
TRBV27,-,TRBJ1-5,TRBD1,CASSPTGRGEPQHF,TGTGCCAGCAGTCCGACAGGGCGAGGGGAGCCCCAGCATTTT
TRBV6-5,few,TRBJ1-2,TRBD1,CASREQGAFYGYTF,TGTGCCAGCAGGGAACAGGGGGCGTTCTATGGCTACACCTTC
TRBV6-1,-,TRBJ1-5,TRBD1,CASSDMTGSNQPQHF,TGTGCCAGCAGTGACATGACAGGGAGTAATCAGCCCCAGCATTTT
TRBV9,-,TRBJ2-5,TRBD1,CASSVGTAQETQYF,TGTGCCAGCAGCGTGGGGACAGCACAAGAGACCCAGTACTTC
TRBV13,-,TRBJ2-5,TRBD1,CASSLGRDSQETQYF,TGTGCCAGCAGCTTAGGCCGGGACAGCCAAGAGACCCAGTACTTC
TRBV14,-,TRBJ2-7,TRBD1,CASSRRWDRGYEQYF,TGTGCCAGCAGCCGTAGGTGGGACAGGGGCTACGAGCAGTACTTC
TRBV6-4,-,TRBJ2-3,TRBD2,CASSEGTSGTDTQYF,TGTGCCAGCAGTGAAGGGACTAGCGGGACAGATACGCAGTATTTT
TRBV7-9,few,TRBJ2-7,TRBD2,CASSLQLAGGGNYEQYF,TGTGCCAGCAGCCTCCAGCTAGCGGGAGGGGGAAACTACGAGCAGTACTTC
TRBV10-2,-,TRBJ1-4,TRBD1,CASRGDRVEEKLFF,TGCGCCAGCAGGGGGGACAGGGTCGAGGAAAAACTGTTTTTT
TRBV4-1,few,TRBJ1-3,-,CASSQAPSSGNTIYF,TGCGCCAGCAGCCAGGCGCCTAGCTCTGGAAACACCATATATTTT
TRBV18,-,TRBJ2-3,-,CASSPRQAEDTQYF,TGTGCCAGCTCACCCCGACAGGCTGAAGATACGCAGTATTTT
TRBV19,-,TRBJ2-2,TRBD1,CASHPGTVNTGELFF,TGTGCCAGTCACCCCGGGACAGTGAACACCGGGGAGCTGTTTTTT
TRBV6-6,-,TRBJ2-7,TRBD1,CASRTGPSYEQYF,TGTGCCAGCCGGACAGGCCCCTCCTACGAGCAGTACTTC
TRBV5-4,-,TRBJ2-7,TRBD2,CASTEYIGRDEQYF,TGTGCCAGCACCGAATACATCGGGAGGGACGAGCAGTACTTC
TRBV10-2,-,TRBJ1-1,TRBD1,CASATGVNTEAFF,TGCGCCAGTGCAACAGGGGTGAACACTGAAGCTTTCTTT
TRBV27,-,TRBJ2-1,TRBD2,CASGHLAGSNEQFF,TGTGCCAGCGGACACTTAGCGGGAAGCAATGAGCAGTTCTTC
TRBV28,-,TRBJ1-1,-,CASSMQPGGWTEAFF,TGTGCCAGCAGTATGCAACCCGGGGGATGGACTGAAGCTTTCTTT
TRBV5-1,few,TRBJ1-1,-,CASSLQTGNTEAFF,TGCGCCAGCAGCTTACAAACAGGAAACACTGAAGCTTTCTTT
TRBV9,-,TRBJ2-1,TRBD2,CASTGRESYNEQFF,TGTGCCAGCACCGGGCGGGAGTCCTACAATGAGCAGTTCTTC
TRBV5-1,-,TRBJ2-7,-,CASSLAPAGALEQYF,TGCGCCAGCAGCTTGGCGCCGGCTGGGGCGCTCGAGCAGTACTTC
TRBV5-5,-,TRBJ2-4,-,CASSLVAVKNIQYF,TGTGCCAGCAGCTTGGTTGCGGTCAAAAACATTCAGTACTTC
TRBV5-1,once,TRBJ2-5,-,CASSRLAGREETQYF,TGCGCCAGCAGCCGACTCGCCGGGCGGGAAGAGACCCAGTACTTC
TRBV5-1,-,TRBJ2-2,TRBD2,CASSLRGRAESTGELFF,TGCGCCAGCAGCTTGCGAGGGAGGGCCGAGAGCACCGGGGAGCTGTTTTTT
TRBV6-1,-,TRBJ1-4,-,CASSVTGNEKLFF,TGTGCCAGCAGTGTAACTGGTAATGAAAAACTGTTTTTT
TRBV9,-,TRBJ1-3,-,CASSVGGQRENTIYF,TGTGCCAGCAGCGTAGGGGGTCAGAGGGAGAACACCATATATTTT
TRBV5-1,few,TRBJ2-2,-,CASSSENTGELFF,TGCGCCAGCAGCTCAGAGAACACCGGGGAGCTGTTTTTT
TRBV9,-,TRBJ2-7,TRBD2,CASSVGGLAYEQYF,TGTGCCAGCAGCGTAGGGGGACTAGCCTACGAGCAGTACTTC
TRBV19,-,TRBJ1-1,TRBD1,CASSMGDRPREAFF,TGTGCCAGTAGTATGGGGGACAGGCCCAGGGAAGCTTTCTTT
TRBV6-1,-,TRBJ2-7,-,CASSEDPGDRHEQYF,TGTGCCAGCAGTGAAGATCCGGGGGACCGGCACGAGCAGTACTTC
TRBV6-1,-,TRBJ1-3,TRBD1,CASSGSSQGAGGNTIYF,TGTGCCAGCAGTGGATCTTCACAGGGGGCTGGTGGAAACACCATATATTTT
TRBV19,-,TRBJ1-1,TRBD1,CATKQGNTEVFF,TGTGCCACAAAACAGGGGAACACTGAAGTTTTCTTT
TRBV5-1,-,TRBJ2-1,-,CASSSGVSYNEQFF,TGCGCCAGCAGCTCGGGGGTCTCCTACAATGAGCAGTTCTTC
TRBV27,-,TRBJ2-7,TRBD2,CASSRLAGGYEQYF,TGTGCCAGCAGTAGACTAGCGGGAGGTTACGAGCAGTACTTC
TRBV7-9,few,TRBJ2-1,TRBD2,CSSSLATSGVNEQFF,TGTTCCAGCAGCTTAGCGACTAGCGGGGTCAATGAGCAGTTCTTC
TRBV5-1,-,TRBJ1-1,TRBD1,CASSVQGARNTEAFF,TGCGCCAGCAGCGTACAGGGGGCGCGTAACACTGAAGCTTTCTTT
TRBV10-3,-,TRBJ2-5,-,CAISEEGETQYF,TGTGCCATCAGTGAGGAGGGAGAGACCCAGTACTTC